This note documents a single TCR beta chain sequence. This clone has just one count. Its antigen has not been determined. It has no much larger one-base neighbor in the sample; base qualities were not kept. The data stem from a study of cytomegalovirus exposure and HLA in healthy donors (dated by TCRdb to 2016 to 2017). Broadly, across the study: An earlier analysis of several hundred of the donors reported approximately 270 Gb of sequence data and 100 million to 130 million unique TCR beta sequences from about 180 million T cells. Around 320 gigabases of sequencing data and 70 million to 100 million unique TCR sequences were included in an early release covering 550 to 800 HLA-typed donors. Of the 398 genotyped donors, about 80% fell in the genetic ancestry cluster associated with self-reported Caucasian donors. The aim of the study was to test whether cataloging public T cell receptors could identify signatures of past pathogen exposure. The T cell repertoires of under 700 subjects were profiled by immunosequencing and related to cytomegalovirus serostatus. A separate validation cohort of over 95 different subjects was used in addition to the roughly 720-subject first cohort. The study combined high-throughput TCR immunosequencing, statistical association of individual TCRs with disease status, and machine learning to predict cytomegalovirus infection status. To study patterns of TCR occurrence, a later analysis re-analyzed previously published TCR beta repertoires from under 750 donors and added high-resolution HLA genotyping. Rather than drawing on any new phenotypic data, the later analysis identified candidate immune exposures from TCR beta sequences and the way those sequences occurred across donors. To decide whether each TCR beta V gene segment behaved as functional or pseudogenic, an earlier analysis of some 600 of the donors relied on high-throughput TCR beta sequencing. Donor age, sex, ethnicity and CMV serostatus were compiled together with the repertoire data. A later genetic analysis took genome-wide SNP genotypes for about 55% of the 666 donors and used that subset as a discovery cohort. All discovery cohort repertoires had been generated on a single sequencing platform. HLA typing included class I and class II loci at four-digit resolution. The number of donors typed differed by locus, with 629-630 for A, B, C, DRB1 and DQB1, roughly 520 for DQA1, 606 for DPA1, and around 450 for DPB1. About five DR-DQ haplotypes were treated as single units for association and clustering because of strong linkage in the cohort. Among roughly 400 genotyped donors of the cohort, an average of roughly 230,000 unique TCR beta nucleotide sequences was sequenced per donor, of which roughly 18% were non-productive. What the study reported, not specific to this receptor: CMV serostatus was the only immune exposure information available for the cohort. Because HLA typing was unavailable for some donors at each locus, only the typed subset was used in association tests. In a later genetic analysis, a missense DCLRE1C variant was associated with V-gene and J-gene trimming of TCR beta chains, and the association was replicated in an independent cohort. Because the 87-base-pair reads could not distinguish some IMGT-functional V segments, including TRBV6-2 and TRBV6-3, those segments were excluded. A later analysis found that most CMV-associated TCR beta chains appeared HLA-restricted, with HLA associations seemingly driven largely by CMV exposure. The authors suggested that the approach could potentially be generalized to other disease states and immunological phenotypes. A later analysis associated 16,951 TCR beta sequences with specific HLA alleles at a false discovery rate of 0.05. A further reported finding was that TCR beta sequences accurately predicted the HLA-A and HLA-B alleles for most subjects in the first cohort. Presence/absence analyses assumed roughly uniform sequencing depth across donors, an assumption that may not hold. Because counts were too low, about 18 rarely observed V segments, including chromosome 9 orphons, were excluded from the earlier analysis of around 640 of the donors. A later analysis reported that several top co-occurrence clusters appeared linked to parvovirus B19, influenza, CMV and Epstein-Barr virus. In a later analysis, the rate of TCR association differed among HLA loci, with DRB1 alleles having the most associated TCRs and HLA-C alleles having the fewest. According to a later genetic analysis, donors in an Asian-associated ancestry cluster had fewer N-insertions in productive TCRs than the roughly 670-donor mean. In the study, around 150 TCR beta chains were listed as associated with cytomegalovirus. The classifier was reported to diagnose cytomegalovirus status with high specificity and sensitivity in both the original and validation cohorts. Three of the identified cytomegalovirus-associated TCR beta chains were confirmed in vitro to be specific for cytomegalovirus antigens. Across donors, most TCR sequences were observed very rarely, whereas some public TCRs were present in many individuals. Assigning TCR associations to individual alleles was difficult when HLA alleles, especially DR and DQ, strongly co-occurred. Correlated functional status among segregating V segments might reflect linkage disequilibrium, but an unknown experimental factor could not be ruled out. In this cohort, only TCR beta chains were sequenced, and detectable features were limited by the absence of alpha or paired-chain data. Broadly in line with IMGT annotations, most TCR beta V segments showed up in productive rearrangements about 90% or about 30% of the time in an earlier analysis of approximately 640 of the donors. Compared with equally common non-associated chains, HLA-associated TCR beta chains in a later analysis were more clonally expanded and had lower generation probabilities. A cluster of highly shared sequence variants was judged likely to be a technical artifact of the sequencing pipeline.

V was cut back by 0 bases and J by 5 bases, leaving a gap of 7 bases between them. The CDR3 sequence holds 13 residues, the cysteine and phenylalanine included. The DNA shown is the 39-base CDR3, in frame from base 1. The library was built by means of the immunoSEQ multiplex PCR assay. For the multiplex PCR, a mixture combining 60 forward primers for TCR Vbeta segments and 13 reverse primers for TCR Jbeta segments was used. A multiplex PCR assay on genomic DNA amplified the CDR3 region of rearranged TCR beta genes. Amplified TCR beta libraries were sequenced as 87-base-pair reads on the Illumina HiSeq System. Per the source publication's procedure: A later analysis counted tens of millions of unique TCR beta chains across the 550 to 800 repertoires, and about 10 million of these chains were shared by at least two donors. Raw reads were error-corrected and collapsed into unique sequences by a nearest-neighbor algorithm in which closely related sequences were merged to remove PCR and sequencing errors. Alignment of CDR3 sequences to IMGT reference sequences was used to assign V, D and J gene segments. Each retained sequence needed at least a six-nucleotide match to both a V gene segment and a J gene segment. A rearrangement counted as productive if the CDR3 had no stop codons and remained in frame with V and J, and every other rearrangement counted as non-productive. Following IMGT convention, CDR3 was defined as the stretch from the second conserved V-encoded cysteine up to the conserved J-encoded phenylalanine. Sequences without an unambiguous match to a single V gene segment were excluded from the earlier analysis of 450 to 650 of the donors. An earlier analysis of under 750 of the donors called V segments functional above 56.7% productive rearrangements and segregating when the between-donor standard deviation exceeded 5%. To diagnose cytomegalovirus status from the catalog of TCR beta chain sequences, a statistical classification framework was built. In a later analysis, V and J genes were assigned by comparing TCR nucleotide sequences against IMGT/GENE-DB human TR gene sequences. In a later analysis, CDR3 sequences and most-parsimonious VDJ recombination scenarios were assigned using the TCRdist pipeline. A later analysis defined each TCR beta chain by its CDR3 amino acid sequence plus V-gene family, and excluded reads lacking a unique V-gene family. To address suspected cross-contamination and a sequencing artifact, a later analysis removed roughly 640 highly shared, low-generation-probability nucleotide sequences. In a later analysis, a clonal expansion index for each public chain was calculated from normalized within-repertoire ranks of inferred template counts. In a later analysis, generation probabilities were computed with a VDJ recombination model fitted to out-of-frame rearrangements, and the resulting probabilities were checked against IGoR. Hypergeometric tests were used in a later analysis to score TCR-TCR, TCR-HLA and TCR-CMV co-occurrence, with a repertoire-size bias correction applied to the TCR pairs. To estimate false discovery rates, a later analysis permuted the HLA or CMV assignments 20 times. In a later analysis, co-occurring TCRs were grouped using DBSCAN, with TCRdist sequence similarity added in when clustering inside HLA-allele-positive subsets. For co-occurrence clustering, repertoires with fewer than 30,000 or more than 120,000 public chains were excluded, along with roughly 5 repertoires with anomalous nucleotide sharing. TCRdb re-hosts the immuneACCESS table, in-frame sequences only. Its copies lack some clones; in the studies checked, an unresolved V gene accounts for under half of them, and the cause for the rest is not known. The V and J calls and the clone size are those of that table, but D and trimming were determined from the DNA. The sample records some 250,000 clones, roughly 80% of which are singletons. The ten most abundant clones make up 4.5% to 6% of the sample.

In total, fewer than 750 healthy bone marrow donors made up the cohort. Cohort members were all nominally healthy when sampled, although unrecorded immune exposures were likely present. The donor was CMV seropositive and was included in the group of about 290 seropositive cohort members. A peripheral blood sample was collected from each donor, and TCR beta sequencing was performed on peripheral blood mononuclear cells. The Qiagen DNeasy Blood Extraction Kit was used to extract genomic DNA from the blood cell samples. This TCR came from a middle-aged woman in good health and CMV-seropositive. The sequenced sample consisted of PBMCs. The chain uses TRBV5-3 and TRBJ2-3, with the D gene not clear enough to name. TRBV5-3 is designated an ORF whose function remains uncertain. The DNA sequence reads TGTGCCAGAAGCTTGGGGCCGGGAGATACGCAGTATTTT. It is translated as CARSLGPGDTQYF.